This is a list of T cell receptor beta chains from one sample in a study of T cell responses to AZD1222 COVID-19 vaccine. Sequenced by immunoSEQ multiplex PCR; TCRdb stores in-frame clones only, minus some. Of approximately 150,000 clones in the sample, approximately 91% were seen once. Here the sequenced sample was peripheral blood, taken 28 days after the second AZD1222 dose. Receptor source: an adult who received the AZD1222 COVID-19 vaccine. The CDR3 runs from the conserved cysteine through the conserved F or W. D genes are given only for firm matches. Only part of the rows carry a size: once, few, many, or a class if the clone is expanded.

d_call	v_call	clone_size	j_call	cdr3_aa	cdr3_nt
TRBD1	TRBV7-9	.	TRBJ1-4	CASSSSGGYTEKLFF	TGTGCCAGCAGCTCCTCAGGGGGCTACACAGAAAAACTGTTTTTT
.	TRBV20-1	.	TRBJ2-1	CSARDRIEQFF	TGCAGTGCTAGAGATCGGATAGAGCAGTTCTTC
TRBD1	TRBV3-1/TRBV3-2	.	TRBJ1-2	CASSRDRVRGYTF	TGTGCCAGCAGCCGCGACAGGGTGAGGGGCTACACCTTC
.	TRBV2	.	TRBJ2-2	CASSQDTGELFF	TGTGCCAGCAGCCAGGACACCGGGGAGCTGTTTTTT
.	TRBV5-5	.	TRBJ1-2	CASSLGGPSNYGYTF	TGTGCCAGCAGCTTGGGGGGCCCTTCTAACTATGGCTACACCTTC
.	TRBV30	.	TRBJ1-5	CAWSVGEYQPQHF	TGTGCCTGGTCAGTGGGGGAATATCAGCCCCAGCATTTT
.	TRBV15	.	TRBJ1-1	CATSPYLEGIRLNTEAFF	TGTGCCACCAGCCCCTACTTAGAAGGGATTAGGCTGAACACTGAAGCTTTCTTT
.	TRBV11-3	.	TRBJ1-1	CASSAQVNTEAFF	TGTGCCAGCAGCGCCCAGGTGAACACTGAAGCTTTCTTT
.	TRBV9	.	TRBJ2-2	CASSASPGGLVTGELFF	TGTGCCAGCAGCGCATCACCAGGGGGGCTAGTGACCGGGGAGCTGTTTTTT
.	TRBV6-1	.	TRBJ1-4	CASSEKRAQEKLFF	TGTGCCAGCAGTGAAAAGAGGGCTCAAGAAAAACTGTTTTTT
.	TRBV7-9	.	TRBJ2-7	CASSRADSTHYEQYF	TGTGCCAGCAGCCGCGCGGACAGTACCCACTACGAGCAGTACTTC
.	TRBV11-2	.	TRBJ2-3	CASSLERDTQYF	TGTGCCAGCAGCTTAGAAAGAGATACGCAGTATTTT
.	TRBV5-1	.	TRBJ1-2	CASSFVGPWSGYTF	TGCGCCAGCAGCTTCGTTGGCCCCTGGTCTGGCTACACCTTC
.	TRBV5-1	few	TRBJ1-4	CASSLGSTREKLFF	TGCGCCAGCAGCTTGGGATCTACTAGGGAAAAACTGTTTTTT
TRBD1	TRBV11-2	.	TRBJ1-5	CASSLTGGGQPQHF	TGTGCCAGCAGCCTGACAGGGGGCGGGCAGCCCCAGCATTTT
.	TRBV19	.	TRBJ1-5	CASSMSGNNQPQHF	TGTGCCAGTAGTATGAGTGGGAACAATCAGCCCCAGCATTTT
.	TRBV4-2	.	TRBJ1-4	CASSQAGHLEKLFF	TGTGCCAGCAGCCAAGCGGGACACCTTGAAAAACTGTTTTTT
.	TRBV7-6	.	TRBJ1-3	CASSLEQGAGNTIYF	TGTGCCAGCAGCTTAGAACAGGGTGCTGGAAACACCATATATTTT
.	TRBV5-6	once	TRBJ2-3	CASSLLGAEPSTDTQYF	TGTGCCAGCAGCTTGCTTGGAGCGGAGCCTAGCACAGATACGCAGTATTTT
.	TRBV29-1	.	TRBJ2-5	CSGVRGIGETQYF	TGCAGCGGGGTGAGAGGGATTGGCGAGACCCAGTACTTC
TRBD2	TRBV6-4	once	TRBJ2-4	CASPGGGLAKNIQYF	TGTGCCAGCCCTGGCGGGGGGCTAGCCAAAAACATTCAGTACTTC
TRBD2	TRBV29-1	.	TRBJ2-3	CSVDSGRGGTDTQYF	TGCAGCGTTGACAGCGGGAGGGGGGGCACAGATACGCAGTATTTT
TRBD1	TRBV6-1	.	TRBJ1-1	CASSALPGQTVKNTEAFF	TGTGCCAGCAGTGCACTTCCGGGACAGACGGTGAAGAACACTGAAGCTTTCTTT
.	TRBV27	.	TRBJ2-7	CASSLGQLGADEQYF	TGTGCCAGCAGCCTCGGACAGCTTGGTGCCGACGAGCAGTACTTC
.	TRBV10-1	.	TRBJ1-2	CASRRDSHYGYTF	TGCGCCAGCAGGAGGGACTCCCATTATGGCTACACCTTC
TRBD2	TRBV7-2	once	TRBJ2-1	CATAPYGAGGSYNEQFF	TGTGCCACGGCCCCTTATGGAGCGGGGGGGTCCTACAATGAGCAGTTCTTC
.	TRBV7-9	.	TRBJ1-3	CASSLVGEVGGNTIYF	TGTGCCAGCAGCTTAGTAGGAGAAGTCGGTGGAAACACCATATATTTT
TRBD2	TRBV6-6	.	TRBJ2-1	CASSSTSGGTNEQFF	TGTGCCAGCAGCTCTACTAGCGGGGGGACAAATGAGCAGTTCTTC
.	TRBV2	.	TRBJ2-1	CASVQGTYNEQFF	TGTGCCAGCGTCCAGGGGACCTACAATGAGCAGTTCTTC
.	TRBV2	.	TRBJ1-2	CASSEFTSGYGYTF	TGTGCCAGCAGTGAATTCACCTCCGGCTATGGCTACACCTTC
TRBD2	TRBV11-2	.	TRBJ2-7	CASSLASGLTYEQYF	TGTGCCAGCAGCTTGGCTAGCGGGCTTACCTACGAGCAGTACTTC
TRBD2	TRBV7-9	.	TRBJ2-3	CASSGTSGSHTQYF	TGTGCCAGCAGCGGGACTAGCGGGAGTCATACGCAGTATTTT
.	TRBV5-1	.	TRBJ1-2	CASSSEGTLENYGYTF	TGCGCCAGCAGCTCCGAAGGGACATTAGAAAACTATGGCTACACCTTC
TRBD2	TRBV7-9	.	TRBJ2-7	CASSSGSGGLTSYEQYF	TGTGCCAGCAGCTCCGGCAGCGGGGGGCTTACCTCCTACGAGCAGTACTTC
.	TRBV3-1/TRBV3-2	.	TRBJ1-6	CASSLGVGRYNSPLHF	TGTGCCAGCAGCCTTGGAGTCGGCCGGTATAATTCACCCCTCCACTTT
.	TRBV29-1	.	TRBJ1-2	CSVDGSNYGYTF	TGCAGCGTTGATGGCTCTAACTATGGCTACACCTTC
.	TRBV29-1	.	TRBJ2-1	CSVGSGTSLEQFF	TGCAGCGTTGGTAGCGGTACGAGTCTTGAGCAGTTCTTC
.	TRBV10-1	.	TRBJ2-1	CASSESGQRNEQFF	TGCGCCAGCAGTGAGTCTGGCCAGAGGAATGAGCAGTTCTTC
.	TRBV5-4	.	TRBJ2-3	CASSPGPAVGDTQYF	TGTGCCAGCAGCCCGGGCCCAGCGGTCGGAGATACGCAGTATTTT
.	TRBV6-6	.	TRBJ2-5	CASSSRGVKQETQYF	TGTGCCAGCAGTTCCAGGGGGGTCAAACAAGAGACCCAGTACTTC
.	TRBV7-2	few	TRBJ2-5	CASSSALRGGPDF	TGTGCCAGCAGCTCGGCCTTGAGGGGGGGCCCTGACTTC
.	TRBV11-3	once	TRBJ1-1	CASSPHSDTEAFF	TGTGCCAGCAGCCCCCACTCGGATACTGAAGCTTTCTTT
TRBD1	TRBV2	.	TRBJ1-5	CASSGQGSGQPQHF	TGTGCCAGCAGCGGACAGGGAAGTGGTCAGCCCCAGCATTTT
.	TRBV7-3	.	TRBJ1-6	CASSSTGSLSSPLHF	TGTGCCAGCAGCTCAACAGGGAGCCTGAGTTCACCCCTCCACTTT
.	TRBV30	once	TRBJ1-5	CAWSVRTNQPQHF	TGTGCCTGGAGTGTACGGACTAATCAGCCCCAGCATTTT
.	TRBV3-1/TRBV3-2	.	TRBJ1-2	CASSQVEKRNGGYTF	TGTGCCAGCAGCCAAGTGGAGAAGAGGAATGGGGGCTACACCTTC
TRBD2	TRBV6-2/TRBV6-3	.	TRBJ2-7	CASSSPILAGGEQYF	TGTGCCAGCAGTTCCCCCATACTAGCGGGAGGCGAGCAGTACTTC
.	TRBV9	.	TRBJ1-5	CASSVTDNQPQHF	TGTGCCAGCAGCGTTACAGACAATCAGCCCCAGCATTTT
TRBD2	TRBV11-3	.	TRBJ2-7	CASSLQAWERESSYEQYF	TGTGCCAGCAGCTTACAGGCCTGGGAGCGGGAGAGCTCCTACGAGCAGTACTTC
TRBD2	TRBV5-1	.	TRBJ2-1	CASSPGGLMNNEQFF	TGCGCCAGCAGCCCGGGGGGACTCATGAACAATGAGCAGTTCTTC
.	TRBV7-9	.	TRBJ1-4	CASSFRGPTNEKLFF	TGTGCCAGCAGCTTCAGGGGTCCAACTAATGAAAAACTGTTTTTT
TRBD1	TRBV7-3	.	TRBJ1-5	CASSPNGQGRRGGNQPQHF	TGTGCCAGCAGCCCAAACGGACAGGGGCGGAGGGGGGGCAATCAGCCCCAGCATTTT